These 10 T cell receptor beta chains share one sample of origin, sequenced in a study of cytomegalovirus exposure and HLA in healthy donors. 60 Vbeta and 13 Jbeta primers were used in PCR. Only in-frame clones appear in the TCRdb table, and some are missing; sequencing was by immunoSEQ multiplex PCR. The sample contains approximately 60,000 clones, around 83% of which appear only once. The sequenced material came from PBMCs. These receptors all stem from a man aged 30 to 45 in good health and CMV-seronegative.

This sequence joins TRBV29-1 and TRBJ1-2; the match to TRBD1 covers 9 bases. From germline, CDR1 is SQVTM and CDR2 ANQGSEA. This CDR3 region has 13 residues. Losses at the gene ends were 7 bases for V and 4 bases for J; bases not matched to a gene: 7. CDR3 DNA sequence: TGCAGCGCCCGGGGACAGGGCAGCTATGGCTACACCTTC. Protein: CSARGQGSYGYTF.

The J gene is TRBJ2-7, the V gene TRBV7-9; 9 bases are shared with TRBD1. Germline CDR1 is SEHNR and CDR2 is FQNEAQ (reference sequence). The junction had 7 bases not matched to a gene; V was cut back by 4 bases and J by 3 bases. This CDR3 region has 15 residues. The DNA of the CDR3 is TGTGCCAGCAGCTCAACAGGGGGCCCCCTCTACGAGCAGTACTTC. This sequence encodes CASSSTGGPLYEQYF.

A remark on this clone: An end of the junction differs from the germline gene, which may be a read error. The gene calls are TRBV7-9 and TRBJ2-7, with D perhaps matching TRBD1 (5 bases). Per the germline V gene, CDR1 is SEHNR and CDR2 is FQNEAQ (reference sequence). The CDR3 totals 14 residues. The CDR3 bases are TGTTCCAGCAGCTTAGGGGCTGTCTCCTACGAGCAGTACTTC. This codes for CSSSLGAVSYEQYF.

The chain uses TRBV9 and TRBJ1-1; D remains ambiguous. The V end was cut by 3 bases, the J end by 0 bases, with 6 bases between. Germline V lookup: CDR1 SGDLS, CDR2 YYNGEE. This CDR3 is built from 13 residues. The CDR3 here is CASSGEMNTEAFF. The CDR3 bases are TGTGCCAGCAGCGGCGAGATGAACACTGAAGCTTTCTTT.

This chain joins TRBV27 and TRBJ2-7, with 11 nucleotides matching TRBD2. The CDR3 has 13 amino acids. With 3 bases clipped from V and 8 bases from J, the junction kept 3 bases outside the gene matches. The V gene's germline CDR1 is MNHEY and CDR2 SMNVEV (reference sequence). The CDR3 sequence: CASSFLAGGQQYF. CDR3 bases: TGTGCCAGCAGTTTCCTAGCGGGAGGCCAGCAGTACTTC.

The chain links TRBV12-5 to TRBJ2-7; 8 bases line up with TRBD1. CDR3 length: 13 residues. CDR1 and CDR2 from the germline V gene are LGHNT and FRNRAP. V shed 5 bases, J shed 3 bases, and the junction held 3 bases outside the gene matches. CDR3 region: CASGDRGLYEQYF. The CDR3, as DNA: TGTGCTAGTGGTGACAGGGGCCTCTACGAGCAGTACTTC.

The J gene is TRBJ2-7, the V gene TRBV19; 7 bases are shared with TRBD1. In germline, CDR1 is LNHDA, CDR2 SQIVND (reference sequence). J gave up 3 bases and V 5 bases, and 10 bases lay outside the gene matches. CDR3 size: 15 residues. CDR3 in DNA: TGTGCCAGTAGTGGCCCCGGACAGGTTCTCTACGAGCAGTACTTC. Translating it yields CASSGPGQVLYEQYF.

This chain connects TRBV5-8 to TRBJ1-1, with 7 bases aligning to TRBD1. The V gene's germline CDR1 is SGHTS and CDR2 YDEGEE. Trimming cost V 4 bases and J 4 bases; bases outside gene matches: 10. The CDR3 consists of 15 residues. The CDR3 sequence is CASSRPTGKFTEAFF. The CDR3 DNA reads as TGTGCCAGCAGCCGCCCGACAGGGAAGTTCACTGAAGCTTTCTTT.

The rearrangement joins TRBV15 to TRBJ2-2, with a possible D match to TRBD1 (5 bases). Germline lookup yields CDR1 LNHNV and CDR2 YYDKDF (reference sequence). CDR3 length: 16 residues. V was cut by 0 bases and J by 5 bases, with 13 bases left in between. The CDR3 coding sequence is TGTGCCACCAGCAGAGAAGGGGTCGGATGGACCGGGGAGCTGTTTTTT. Amino acid sequence: CATSREGVGWTGELFF.

The chain uses TRBV7-2 and TRBJ1-2, with 9 bases matching TRBD1. CDR1 is SGHTA and CDR2 is FQGNSA in the germline V gene. The CDR3 spans 14 residues. V was pared by 5 bases and J by 8 bases, with 9 bases of the junction left unmatched. This CDR3 reads CASSLDGQGWGYTF. The CDR3 nucleotides read TGTGCCAGCAGCCTCGACGGACAGGGGTGGGGCTACACCTTC.